In this sample, the clone carrying this T cell receptor beta chain turned up a few times. What it binds is not known. These data originate in a study of shared clonotypes between healthy human individuals. The wider study: The cohort comprised a couple of women and a few men. Their ages spanned 18 to 49 years.

Authors' methods: ImmunoSEQ output held junction-only sequences without quality scores, so filtering differed. Assay used: immunoSEQ multiplex PCR; TCRdb lists only in-frame clones, some missing. V, J and clone size are taken as reported in that table, and D and trimming were inferred from the DNA itself. Altogether hundreds of thousands of clones are present, roughly 70% being singletons, with the ten largest covering about 1.7%. Points from the study as a whole: Naive subsets typically showed greater estimated richness than memory subsets. Sharing across four donors was highest in naive CD4 (around 5%) and lowest in memory CD8 (roughly 0.4%).

Per germline, CDR1 ENHRY and CDR2 SYGVKD. The V end was cut by 8 bases, the J end by 5 bases, with 12 bases between. This CDR3 spans 12 amino acids. The rearrangement uses TRBV10-3 and TRBJ2-5; TRBD2 is a possible D gene (6 bases). The sequenced material came from memory CD4+ T cells sorted from blood. Sample subset: CD45RA-negative fraction. The receptor's source is a woman aged 30 to 39 in good health. The CDR3 region has the DNA TGTGCCATCGGCAGGGAGGAGGAGACCCAGTACTTC. As protein: CAIGREEETQYF.